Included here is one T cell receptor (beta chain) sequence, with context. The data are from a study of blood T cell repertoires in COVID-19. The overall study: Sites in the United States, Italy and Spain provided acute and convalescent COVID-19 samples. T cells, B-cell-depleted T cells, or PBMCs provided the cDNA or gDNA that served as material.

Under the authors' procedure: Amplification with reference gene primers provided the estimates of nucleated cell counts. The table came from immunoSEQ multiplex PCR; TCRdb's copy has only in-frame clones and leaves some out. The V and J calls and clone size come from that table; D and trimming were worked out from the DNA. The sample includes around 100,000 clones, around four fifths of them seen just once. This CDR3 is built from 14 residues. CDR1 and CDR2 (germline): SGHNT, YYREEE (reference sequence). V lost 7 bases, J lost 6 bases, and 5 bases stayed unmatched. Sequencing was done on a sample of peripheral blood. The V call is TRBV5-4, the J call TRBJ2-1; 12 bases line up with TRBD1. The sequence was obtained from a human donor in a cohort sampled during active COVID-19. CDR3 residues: CASRDRGPFNEQFF. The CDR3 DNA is TGTGCCAGCCGGGACAGGGGGCCTTTCAATGAGCAGTTCTTC.